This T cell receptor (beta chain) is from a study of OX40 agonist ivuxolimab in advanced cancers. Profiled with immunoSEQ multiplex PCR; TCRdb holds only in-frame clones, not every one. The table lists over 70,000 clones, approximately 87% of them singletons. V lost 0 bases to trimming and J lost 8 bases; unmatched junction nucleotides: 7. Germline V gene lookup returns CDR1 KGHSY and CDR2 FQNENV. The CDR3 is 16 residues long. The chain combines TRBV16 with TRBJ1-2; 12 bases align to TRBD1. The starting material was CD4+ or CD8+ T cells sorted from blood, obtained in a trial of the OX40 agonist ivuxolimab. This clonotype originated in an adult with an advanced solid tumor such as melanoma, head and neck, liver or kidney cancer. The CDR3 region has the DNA TGTGCCAGCAGCCAATCGCAAGGGACAGGGGGCTTGGGCTACACCTTC. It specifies CASSQSQGTGGLGYTF.